This T cell receptor (beta chain) was obtained from a study of blood T cell repertoires in COVID-19 (dated by TCRdb to the early 2020s). In terms of the full investigation: Collaborator samples came from the United States, Italy and Spain and covered acute and convalescent phases of COVID-19. The material from the prospective study consisted of cDNA or gDNA derived from T cells, B-cell-depleted T cells, or PBMCs. Deeply sampled blood TCRbeta repertoires from subjects exposed to, actively infected with, or recovered from COVID-19 were included in the dataset. The repertoires were released in a freely available public database intended as a resource for research on the immune response to SARS-CoV-2. The samples were drawn from the first 160 participants of the ongoing ImmuneRACE study and from under 1,500 subjects provided by 6 global collaborators. The sample metadata nearly always contained a de-identified subject ID, COVID-19 status, age in years and sex. Where available, HLA class I and class II types were taken from metadata supplied by the sample provider and were not determined by assay-based typing. Results and caveats for the whole study, not just this receptor: How much clinical and demographic metadata was included differed by source and by participant, and the metadata was provided uncurated.

TCRbeta CDR3 regions were amplified from genomic DNA using the immunoSEQ Assay, a bias-controlled multiplex PCR. Concerning the study's data processing: The number of nucleated cells in each sample was estimated from the amplification of reference gene primers within the assay. Sequence reads were collapsed and filtered to measure the absolute abundance of every unique TCRbeta CDR3 rearrangement. Productive Simpson clonality was computed per sample as the square root of Simpson's diversity index over productive rearrangements. TCRdb's version of the immuneACCESS table is confined to in-frame rearrangements and falls short of the full clone set. An unresolved V gene accounts for under half of the shortfall where checked; the remainder is of unknown origin. V and J calls and clone size are those listed in that table; D and trimming were worked out from the DNA. The sample records more than 300,000 clones, around 89% of which are singletons. The ten largest clones add up to roughly 1.2% of the sample.

Participants in the prospective study were aged roughly 18 to 95 years, lived in 24 United States geographic areas, and enrolled through a virtual design. To assign participants to cohorts, the prospective study relied on clinical history that participants themselves reported in a screening survey and a study questionnaire. ImmuneRACE Cohort 3 recovered participants were defined by two consecutive negative NP/OP PCR tests, healthcare professional clearance, or symptom resolution. Each participant in the prospective study had whole blood, serum and a nasopharyngeal or oropharyngeal swab collected by mobile phlebotomists. Over an approximately 2-month period, participants in the prospective study had the option of providing additional blood draws and questionnaires. Before DNA extraction, blood samples from the prospective study were shipped at room temperature or frozen. As for this clone: Its antigen specificity is not known. Base-call qualities are not available, and no considerably larger clone is one nucleotide away.

The CDR3 starts with the cysteine, ends with the phenylalanine, and has 13 residues. CDR3 DNA only is kept here, 39 bases in frame from base 1. As encoded in the germline V gene (reference sequence), CDR1 is GTSNPN while CDR2 is SVGIG. V and J are trimmed by 8 bases and 1 base, and the gene matches miss 7 bases of the junction. The chain is assembled from TRBV30 and TRBJ1-1; TRBD1 matches 7 bases in the middle. Material for sequencing was PBMCs or T cells enriched from blood (not recorded which). The sequence was collected from a woman in her late teens or twenties who had recovered from COVID-19. CDR3 region: CAGQRTGNTEAFF. The bases are TGTGCCGGACAAAGGACAGGGAACACTGAAGCTTTCTTT.